This T cell receptor beta chain was profiled in a study of Ad26.COV2.S vaccination and SARS-CoV-2 variants (dated by TCRdb to about 2021). For context, the study as a whole: Vaccine-arm donors came from COV1001, a multicentre, randomized, double-blind, placebo-controlled phase I-IIa trial of Ad26.COV2.S in healthy adults. TCRbeta repertoire sequencing served as the tool for gauging how specific and how broad the SARS-CoV-2-reactive T cell receptors were following Ad26.COV2.S vaccination. The TCR-sequenced set comprised approximately 32 samples: some 20 Ad26.COV2.S vaccine recipients, 5 placebo recipients and 8 SARS-CoV-2 convalescent individuals. Trial participants were randomized into five groups of five, in which low-dose or high-dose Ad26.COV2.S was given once or twice, or placebo was given on both occasions. Investigators remained blinded to trial group allocation during experiments and outcome assessment. Dosing of Ad26.COV2.S was intramuscular, at either 5x10^10 or 1x10^11 viral particles, delivered as one shot or as two shots spaced 56 days apart. On the study overall, not on this receptor specifically: Compared with placebo recipients, Ad26.COV2.S recipients showed higher spike-specific TCR breadth (P = 0.0014). The study was not powered for comparison of responses between vaccine doses or regimens. Substantial breadth of spike-specific CD8+ and CD4+ T cell responses was reported after vaccination. Vaccine and placebo recipients had comparable non-spike TCR breadth, which fits with the vaccine containing only spike. According to the authors, total T cell responses may have been underestimated by the TCR breadth and depth analyses.

The immunoSEQ Assay was the method used to sequence TCRbeta CDR3 regions. After extraction, genomic DNA underwent amplification by bias-controlled multiplex PCR, followed by high-throughput sequencing. The source study handled its data this way. To quantify the absolute abundance of every unique TCRbeta CDR3 region, sequences were collapsed and filtered. T cell fraction was estimated by normalizing TCRbeta template counts to usable DNA, with usable DNA measured through amplification of reference genes found in all nucleated cells. Repertoire TCRs were annotated as SARS-CoV-2-specific by exact matching of V gene, CDR3 amino acid sequence and J gene to a known reactive TCR set. The reference SARS-CoV-2 TCR set was obtained from MIRA and was filtered for enrichment in COVID-19-positive ImmuneCODE repertoires, whereby public or cross-reactive TCRs were removed. Drawing on the MIRA antigens, annotated TCRs were analysed further at the level of specific ORF or position within ORF. Depth was the summed frequency of annotated unique rearrangements, while breadth was defined as annotated unique rearrangements over total unique productive rearrangements. TCR breadth was compared between groups using two-sided Wilcoxon rank-sum tests. Sourced from immuneACCESS, this table was stored by TCRdb with only in-frame sequences that have V and J called. A share of the clones is absent; for the studies checked, an unresolved V gene accounts for under half, and the remainder has no known explanation. V and J calls and clone size come straight from that table; D and trimming were deduced from the DNA. The table for this sample lists about 420,000 clones; roughly 90% of them were counted only once. The ten largest clonotypes hold about 4% of the sample.

The treatment or condition label on this specimen signifies: around 19 received Ad26.COV2.S at low or high dose, single or two shots; five or six received placebo; per-sample allocation not given. Repertoires of vaccine and placebo recipients were sequenced from samples taken on day 63 after the first injection. Cohort 1b enrolled some 25 adults aged 18-55 years at a single site in Boston, USA, between 29 July and 7 August 2020. Ad26.COV2.S consisted of a replication-incompetent adenovirus type 26 vector by which a prefusion-stabilized SARS-CoV-2 spike protein from the original Wuhan strain was expressed. Measured from the cysteine to the phenylalanine, the CDR3 is 15 residues long. This entry keeps only the CDR3 DNA: 45 bases, framed from base 1. V and J are trimmed by 2 bases and 3 bases, and the gene matches miss 1 base of the junction. CDR1 and CDR2 (MGHRA, YSYEKL) derive from the germline V gene.

A remark on this clone: Its binding antigen is unknown. No per-base quality is available; no much larger clone lies one base away.

The chain is encoded by TRBV4-1 joined to TRBJ2-3, with TRBD2 identical over 11 junction bases. The receptor was derived from a person between 18 and 60 years old who received the Ad26.COV2.S COVID-19 vaccine or a placebo. Sequencing was performed on peripheral blood, taken in a trial of Ad26.COV2.S vaccine versus placebo. The sequenced DNA is TGCGCCAGCAGCCAACTAGCGGGGGGTACAGATACGCAGTATTTT. It translates to CASSQLAGGTDTQYF.